Here is one T cell receptor (beta chain) with its context. The table lists this clonotype with a few counts. Its antigen has not been determined. Base qualities are not recorded, but no much larger clone differs from it by a single base. Graves' hyperthyroidism was defined as stable when no progression to ophthalmopathy occurred over 18 months of follow-up. Hyperthyroidism patients were aged 18 to 65 years and newly diagnosed, with disease duration of less than 2 months. Any patient with an uncontrolled infection, another autoimmune disease, pregnancy or lactation was excluded. Diagnoses relied on clinical symptoms, serum thyroxine and TRAb, thyroid ultrasound and orbital computed tomography. Ficoll-Paque density gradient centrifugation was used to isolate PBMCs from approximately 10 ml of fresh peripheral blood. Trizol reagent was used to extract total RNA, and RNA quality was then checked on an Agilent 2100 Bioanalyzer.

This sample is drawn from a study of T cells in Graves' hyperthyroidism and ophthalmopathy (dated by TCRdb to between 2018 and 2021). For the study in its entirety: Peripheral blood samples were taken at initial diagnosis, before any treatment was given. To identify distinguishing TCR V-J signatures, a discovery cohort of around 98 patients was used, comprising roughly 45 with Graves' ophthalmopathy and 57 with stable Graves' hyperthyroidism. Prospective prediction of ophthalmopathy was tested in an independent validation cohort consisting of 18 hyperthyroidism patients and approximately 16 patients who later progressed to ophthalmopathy. The 95 to 100 discovery patients were randomly divided into training and test sets at a 7:3 ratio. In several Graves' hyperthyroidism patients, the study also compared T-cell repertoires from thyroid tissue with T-cell repertoires from blood. Once sampling was done, hyperthyroidism patients were given methimazole at a starting dose of 30 mg daily, whereas ophthalmopathy patients were given high-dose intravenous methylprednisolone. TCR Vbeta CDR3 sequencing of 135 peripheral blood samples (under 45 ophthalmopathy, 75 or so hyperthyroidism and around 17 progressor patients) is reported in the paper.

Results and caveats for the whole study, not just this receptor: Blood samples also contained most of the expanded thyroid clonotypes (frequency above 0.001), which suggests that blood repertoires may reflect thyroid immune responses. In validation, the model predicted progression to ophthalmopathy a median of approximately 6.3 months before onset, with over 55% sensitivity and roughly 77% specificity. A 13 V-J signature model separated ophthalmopathy from stable hyperthyroidism, with roughly 88% sensitivity and 81% to 82% specificity in cross-validation and 80%/75% in testing. No statistical method was used to set the sample size in advance, and investigators knew the group allocation.

The TCR beta CDR3 regions were amplified from the RNA transcripts. The TCR CDR3 was subjected to a first round of RT-PCR using the HTBI primer set and the Qiagen OneStep RT-PCR kit. The libraries were constructed in a second round of multiplex PCR and then size-selected and purified. Sequencing of the libraries was done on an Illumina HiSeq2000 using paired-end 100 bp reads. The original pipeline was this. SOAPnuke was used to process the raw data, throwing out any read that contained adapters or uncalled bases, had a mean Phred below 15, or lacked an exact constant-primer or identifier match. COPE v1.2.5 was used to merge high-quality paired reads, and clonotypes were defined as unique nucleotide sequences. MiTCR v1.1 was used to align clonotypes to the IMGT TRBV, TRBD and TRBJ reference segments. Only V-J combinations with frequency above 0.0001, covering 99% to 99.2% of repertoires, were analysed. The TCS score was defined as the ratio of F50 (clonal expansion) to E x V (chaos), calculated using BLOSUM62-based TCRdist between CDR3 peptides within each V-J. Welch's t-statistics and random forest reduced some 510 V-J features to under 15, which were used in a naive Bayes classifier (R e1071). TCRdb reanalyzed the raw reads on its own, using fastp at Q25 for trimming and MiXCR for clone calling, and kept in-frame beta chains. All rows with the same CDR3 protein become a single entry with the most common DNA and genes. The V and J calls and clone size come from TCRdb's table, not from the authors' own analysis. The sample records 250,000 to 300,000 distinct CDR3 sequences, about 13% of which are singletons. 7% to 9.5% of the sample is in the top ten clones.

From the cysteine up to the phenylalanine, the CDR3 has a length of 14 residues. Only the CDR3 portion is preserved as DNA: 42 bases, with reading frame beginning at the first base. CDR1 and CDR2 (LNHDA, SQIVND) derive from the germline V gene (reference sequence). Germline trimming amounts to 10 bases on V and 1 base on J, with 7 as the count of junction bases outside the gene matches. The TCR sequence derives from a woman in her forties with Graves' hyperthyroidism. The rearrangement combines TRBV19 with TRBJ1-2, and TRBD1 matches 9 of the central bases. Source material: blood. The DNA is TGTGCCACCAAGGACAGGGGTAATAACTATGGCTACACCTTC. Its protein product is CATKDRGNNYGYTF.